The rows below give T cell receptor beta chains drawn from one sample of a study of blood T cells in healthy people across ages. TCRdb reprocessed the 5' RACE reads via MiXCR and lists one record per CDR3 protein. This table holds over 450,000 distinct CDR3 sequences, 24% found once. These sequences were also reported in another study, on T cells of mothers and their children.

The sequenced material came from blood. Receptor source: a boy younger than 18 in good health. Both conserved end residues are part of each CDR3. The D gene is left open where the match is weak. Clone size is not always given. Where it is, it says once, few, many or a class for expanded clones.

CDR3 DNA: TGTGCCAGCTCACTGGGGACAGGGGACGAGTACTTC; CDR3 protein: CASSLGTGDEYF; clone size: few; V gene: TRBV18; D gene: TRBD1; J gene: TRBJ2-7
CDR3 DNA: TGTGCCAGCAGGGGGACACAGGGGATTTATGGCTACACCTTC; CDR3 protein: CASRGTQGIYGYTF; clone size: -; V gene: TRBV12-3/TRBV12-4; D gene: TRBD1; J gene: TRBJ1-2
CDR3 DNA: TGTGCCAGCAGTTACATGGTTTATCAGCCCCAGCATTTT; CDR3 protein: CASSYMVYQPQHF; clone size: few; V gene: TRBV6-2/TRBV6-3; D gene: -; J gene: TRBJ1-5
CDR3 DNA: TGTGCCAGCAGCGCCGGGACAGGGACTGAACAGCCCCAGCATTTT; CDR3 protein: CASSAGTGTEQPQHF; clone size: many; V gene: TRBV6-1; D gene: TRBD1; J gene: TRBJ1-5
CDR3 DNA: TGTGCCAGCAGTTTCCGGGACAGGGGATCGGAGACCCAGTACTTC; CDR3 protein: CASSFRDRGSETQYF; clone size: -; V gene: TRBV6-5; D gene: TRBD1; J gene: TRBJ2-5
CDR3 DNA: TGTGCCAGCAGTCCGACAGTCCTCCGGGAGCTGTTTTTT; CDR3 protein: CASSPTVLRELFF; clone size: few; V gene: TRBV27; D gene: -; J gene: TRBJ2-2
CDR3 DNA: TGTGCCAGCAGCCAGGACCCAGAAGACAGCCCTCAGGAGACCCAGTACTTC; CDR3 protein: CASSQDPEDSPQETQYF; clone size: -; V gene: TRBV3-1; D gene: -; J gene: TRBJ2-5
CDR3 DNA: TGTGCCAGCAGCCCCCGGTGGGTAGCGGGAGCAGATACGCAGTATTTT; CDR3 protein: CASSPRWVAGADTQYF; clone size: -; V gene: TRBV7-9; D gene: TRBD2; J gene: TRBJ2-3
CDR3 DNA: TGTGCCAGCAGCCAAGTGGTCGCGGCCCCGGGACTAGCGGGAACAGATACGCAGTATTTT; CDR3 protein: CASSQVVAAPGLAGTDTQYF; clone size: -; V gene: TRBV14; D gene: TRBD2; J gene: TRBJ2-3
CDR3 DNA: TGTGCCAGCAGCTCAGCCCTGGGTGATGGCTACACCTTC; CDR3 protein: CASSSALGDGYTF; clone size: few; V gene: TRBV7-6; D gene: -; J gene: TRBJ1-2
CDR3 DNA: TGTGCCAGCAGCTTTTTTATAGCGAACACAGATACGCAGTATTTT; CDR3 protein: CASSFFIANTDTQYF; clone size: -; V gene: TRBV7-9; D gene: -; J gene: TRBJ2-3
CDR3 DNA: TGTGCCAGCAGCCAAGATCCTGTAATGAACACTGAAGCTTTCTTT; CDR3 protein: CASSQDPVMNTEAFF; clone size: few; V gene: TRBV3-1; D gene: -; J gene: TRBJ1-1
CDR3 DNA: TGCGCCAGCAGCCAAGAACCCTTCGCTAACTATGGCCACACCTTC; CDR3 protein: CASSQEPFANYGHTF; clone size: -; V gene: TRBV4-3; D gene: -; J gene: TRBJ1-2
CDR3 DNA: TGCGCCAGCAGCCGTGGGACTATTCAAGAGACCCAGTTCTTC; CDR3 protein: CASSRGTIQETQFF; clone size: few; V gene: TRBV5-1; D gene: TRBD2; J gene: TRBJ2-1
CDR3 DNA: TGTGCCAGCAGTACCCGGACTGAAGCTTTCTTT; CDR3 protein: CASSTRTEAFF; clone size: -; V gene: TRBV6-5; D gene: -; J gene: TRBJ1-1
CDR3 DNA: TGTGCCAGGGAGCCTCAACGATTGAATAATTCACCCCTCCACTTT; CDR3 protein: CAREPQRLNNSPLHF; clone size: few; V gene: TRBV7-9; D gene: -; J gene: TRBJ1-6
CDR3 DNA: TGCGCCAGCAGCACCTTCGGCAAGGGAGAGACCCAGTACTTC; CDR3 protein: CASSTFGKGETQYF; clone size: -; V gene: TRBV5-1; D gene: -; J gene: TRBJ2-5
CDR3 DNA: TGTGCCAGCAGTAAATCGACAGGTATCTCTGGGGCCAACGTCCTGACTTTC; CDR3 protein: CASSKSTGISGANVLTF; clone size: -; V gene: TRBV7-2; D gene: -; J gene: TRBJ2-6
CDR3 DNA: TGTGCCTGGCGCCGGGACAGGGGTCCCTATGGCTACACCTTC; CDR3 protein: CAWRRDRGPYGYTF; clone size: few; V gene: TRBV30; D gene: TRBD1; J gene: TRBJ1-2
CDR3 DNA: TGTGCCAGCAGCCCTCAGACTAGCGGGAGGTACCAAGAGACCCAGTACTTC; CDR3 protein: CASSPQTSGRYQETQYF; clone size: few; V gene: TRBV4-2; D gene: TRBD2; J gene: TRBJ2-5
CDR3 DNA: TGTGCCAGCAGCTTACTATCACAGCTCCGGGATGGAAACACCATATATTTT; CDR3 protein: CASSLLSQLRDGNTIYF; clone size: few; V gene: TRBV7-8; D gene: -; J gene: TRBJ1-3
CDR3 DNA: TGTGCCAGCTCGCAGACAGAAACCTCCTACGAGCAGTACTTC; CDR3 protein: CASSQTETSYEQYF; clone size: few; V gene: TRBV18; D gene: -; J gene: TRBJ2-7
CDR3 DNA: TGTGCCAGCAGACGGGGGGGGGCCCAAGAGACCCAGTACTTC; CDR3 protein: CASRRGGAQETQYF; clone size: many; V gene: TRBV25-1; D gene: TRBD2; J gene: TRBJ2-5
CDR3 DNA: TGTGCCAGCAGCACCCAGACAGGGATGGGAGGCTACACCTTC; CDR3 protein: CASSTQTGMGGYTF; clone size: -; V gene: TRBV4-2; D gene: TRBD1; J gene: TRBJ1-2
CDR3 DNA: TGTGCCTGCGGCGGCTACAAAAACATTCAGTACTTC; CDR3 protein: CACGGYKNIQYF; clone size: -; V gene: TRBV28; D gene: -; J gene: TRBJ2-4
CDR3 DNA: TGTGCCAGCAGTCCAGCAGGGGAGGATGGCTACACCTTC; CDR3 protein: CASSPAGEDGYTF; clone size: few; V gene: TRBV28; D gene: -; J gene: TRBJ1-2
CDR3 DNA: TGTGCCAGCAGTTTAAGGGCAGGGGGCATCTATGGCTACACCTTC; CDR3 protein: CASSLRAGGIYGYTF; clone size: -; V gene: TRBV27; D gene: TRBD1; J gene: TRBJ1-2
CDR3 DNA: TGCAGCGTTGAAGTGGACCGGTCCTACGAGCAGTACTTC; CDR3 protein: CSVEVDRSYEQYF; clone size: -; V gene: TRBV29-1; D gene: -; J gene: TRBJ2-7
CDR3 DNA: TGTGCCAGCAGCGTAGAGGTAGCGGGGGGACACAATGAGCAGTTCTTC; CDR3 protein: CASSVEVAGGHNEQFF; clone size: once; V gene: TRBV9; D gene: TRBD2; J gene: TRBJ2-1
CDR3 DNA: TGTGCCAGCAGCTTTAACGTCCTAGCCAGCTCCTACGAGCAGTACTTC; CDR3 protein: CASSFNVLASSYEQYF; clone size: few; V gene: TRBV7-9; D gene: -; J gene: TRBJ2-7
CDR3 DNA: TGTGCCAGCACCGGGGTGGCGGAGACCCAGTACTTC; CDR3 protein: CASTGVAETQYF; clone size: few; V gene: TRBV6-2/TRBV6-3; D gene: -; J gene: TRBJ2-5
CDR3 DNA: TGTGCCAGCAGCCTAGGGGGGACAGGGGGCGCCCACAATGAGCAGTTCTTC; CDR3 protein: CASSLGGTGGAHNEQFF; clone size: few; V gene: TRBV7-9; D gene: TRBD1; J gene: TRBJ2-1
CDR3 DNA: TGTGCCAGCAGCGTAGGCCAGATGAACACTGAAGCTTTCTTT; CDR3 protein: CASSVGQMNTEAFF; clone size: few; V gene: TRBV9; D gene: -; J gene: TRBJ1-1
CDR3 DNA: TGTGCCAGCAGCTCTGGTCCCGGGACACGGGCTTTCTTT; CDR3 protein: CASSSGPGTRAFF; clone size: -; V gene: TRBV6-6; D gene: -; J gene: TRBJ1-1
CDR3 DNA: TGCAGTGCGCGCGCGGGAGGGAACCAAGAGACCCAGTACTTC; CDR3 protein: CSARAGGNQETQYF; clone size: -; V gene: TRBV20-1; D gene: TRBD2; J gene: TRBJ2-5
CDR3 DNA: TGTGCCAGCAGCCCAACTGGCAAACCGTTTGGAGAAAAACTGTTTTTT; CDR3 protein: CASSPTGKPFGEKLFF; clone size: few; V gene: TRBV9; D gene: -; J gene: TRBJ1-4
CDR3 DNA: TGTGCCAGCAGTCGAGGTTTAGGCTCCTACAATGAGCAGTTCTTC; CDR3 protein: CASSRGLGSYNEQFF; clone size: few; V gene: TRBV12-3/TRBV12-4; D gene: -; J gene: TRBJ2-1
CDR3 DNA: TGCGCCAGCAGCCAAGAAGGCGGGTCGGGAATCTACGAGCAGTACTTC; CDR3 protein: CASSQEGGSGIYEQYF; clone size: -; V gene: TRBV4-3; D gene: -; J gene: TRBJ2-7
CDR3 DNA: TGTGCCAGCAACGACGGCACTGAAGCTTTCTTT; CDR3 protein: CASNDGTEAFF; clone size: few; V gene: TRBV28; D gene: -; J gene: TRBJ1-1
CDR3 DNA: TGTGCCAGCAGCCACCGGGACAGGGTCACAGATACGCAGTATTTT; CDR3 protein: CASSHRDRVTDTQYF; clone size: -; V gene: TRBV7-9; D gene: TRBD1; J gene: TRBJ2-3
CDR3 DNA: TGTGCCAGCAGCTCCAGGGGTAGCGGGGGTCTAAATGAGCAGTTCTTC; CDR3 protein: CASSSRGSGGLNEQFF; clone size: -; V gene: TRBV7-9; D gene: TRBD2; J gene: TRBJ2-1
CDR3 DNA: TGTGCCAGTTTAATGGGGGCTACGGGCAATCAGCCCCAGCATTTT; CDR3 protein: CASLMGATGNQPQHF; clone size: -; V gene: TRBV7-2; D gene: -; J gene: TRBJ1-5
CDR3 DNA: TGCGCCAGCAGCCCATTAACGGTTATCGACGAGCAGTACTTC; CDR3 protein: CASSPLTVIDEQYF; clone size: -; V gene: TRBV14; D gene: -; J gene: TRBJ2-7
CDR3 DNA: TGTGCCAGCGGTACAAGGGCGGGGGGGAGCTACGAGCAGTACTTC; CDR3 protein: CASGTRAGGSYEQYF; clone size: few; V gene: TRBV28; D gene: TRBD2; J gene: TRBJ2-7
CDR3 DNA: TGTGCCAGCAGCCCCCAGCCAGCTACGGCGGAGGAGCAGTTCTTC; CDR3 protein: CASSPQPATAEEQFF; clone size: -; V gene: TRBV5-5; D gene: -; J gene: TRBJ2-1